Each of the 21 T cell receptor beta chains below was sequenced from the same sample in a study of Graves' ophthalmopathy and Graves' hyperthyroidism. RNA transcripts provided the template for amplifying TCR beta CDR3 regions. The first round was an RT-PCR with HTBI primers, and the second round was a multiplex PCR. One entry per CDR3 protein, called by TCRdb with MiXCR from the multiplex PCR reads. The data hold about 590,000 distinct CDR3 sequences, with under 45% observed a single time. Sequencing used peripheral blood or thyroid tissue (not recorded which). These receptors were obtained from an adult man with Graves' hyperthyroidism.

A note on this clonotype: A much larger clone sits a single nucleotide away, making a read error possible. The gene calls are TRBV2 and TRBJ1-1; no clear D gene. Germline V gene lookup returns CDR1 SNHLY and CDR2 FYNNEI. Trimming removed 3 bases at V and 1 base at J, with 9 bases between. This CDR3 contains 14 residues. The CDR3 is CASSEGVENTEAFF. CDR3 DNA: TGTGCCAGCAGTGAGGGAGTCGAGAACACTGAAGCTTTCTTT.

The CDR3 DNA sequence: TGCAGTGCTAGAGTTACCGCGGGAGGGATGGGTACGCAGTACTTC. It yields the protein CSARVTAGGMGTQYF. The chain is built from TRBV20-1 and TRBJ2-7, with TRBD2 matching over 9 bases. CDR1 and CDR2 from the germline V gene are DFQATT and SNEGSKA (reference sequence). The CDR3 is 15 residues long. Trimming took 1 base from V and 9 from J; bases not matched to a gene: 13.

The chain combines TRBV10-3 with TRBJ2-6; D possibly uses TRBD1 or TRBD2 (5 bases each). Between the trimmed V and J ends, which lost 10 bases and 3 bases, there was a span of 10 bases. Germline V gene data show CDR1 as ENHRY and CDR2 as SYGVKD. This CDR3 comprises 13 residues. CDR3 protein: CATRAGGANVLTF. The DNA of the CDR3 is TGTGCCACCAGGGCGGGTGGGGCCAACGTCCTGACTTTC.

The rearrangement uses TRBV7-9 and TRBJ1-5, with 11 bases matching TRBD1. The germline CDR1 and CDR2 sequences are SEHNR and FQNEAQ (reference sequence). CDR3 length: 16 residues. Losses at the gene ends were 5 bases for V and 5 bases for J; bases not matched to a gene: 8. The chain's CDR3 is CASSQGQGGIDQPQHF. CDR3 bases: TGTGCCAGCAGCCAGGGACAGGGGGGGATAGATCAGCCCCAGCATTTT.

The chain combines TRBV7-2 with TRBJ2-7; 12 nucleotides line up with TRBD1. CDR3 length: 17 amino acids. V shed 0 bases, J shed 7 bases, and the junction held 10 bases outside the gene matches. Looked up from germline, CDR1 is SGHTA and CDR2 is FQGNSA. The CDR3 sequence: CASSLAGGTGGYNEQYF. In nucleotides, the CDR3 is TGTGCCAGCAGCTTAGCGGGGGGGACAGGGGGCTACAATGAGCAGTACTTC.

About this clonotype itself: At one of its ends the junction is not consistent with the germline gene, which may arise from a read error. The V and J genes are TRBV11-2 and TRBJ1-6; D remains unclear. Germline V lookup: CDR1 SGHAT, CDR2 FQNNGV. The CDR3 sequence is 16 residues long. In DNA, the CDR3 is TGTGCCAGCAGCCCCCCCGGCGGCTCCTACAATTCACCCCTCCACTTT. Encoded protein: CASSPPGGSYNSPLHF.

The chain combines TRBV7-2 with TRBJ2-7; no clear D. The J call could be wrong; TRBJ2-1 is a better fit for the DNA end. Germline-derived CDR1 and CDR2 are SGHTA and FQGNSA. The CDR3 covers 16 residues. CDR3 loop: CASSSERQYPLGEQFF. The DNA of the CDR3 is TGTGCCAGCAGCTCAGAACGCCAATACCCGCTCGGTGAGCAGTTCTTC.

This clonotype occurred many times. This chain joins TRBV7-8 and TRBJ2-2, with 7 bases fitting TRBD1. CDR3 length equals 13 residues. V dropped 8 bases and J dropped 3; count of bases not matched to a gene: 3. Per the germline V gene, CDR1 is SGHVS and CDR2 is FQNEAQ. In nucleotides, the CDR3 is TGTGCCAGCCAAGACAGGGACACCGGGGAGCTGTTTTTT. It specifies CASQDRDTGELFF.

V usage is TRBV5-1 and J usage is TRBJ1-3, with 9 nucleotides matching TRBD1. The CDR3 contains 15 residues. Germline CDR1 and CDR2: SGHRS and YFSETQ. V lost 3 bases and J lost 4; bases outside the gene matches: 5. The CDR3 here is CASSYGQGLGNTIYF. CDR3 bases: TGCGCCAGCAGCTACGGACAGGGGCTAGGAAACACCATATATTTT.

Many counts were recorded for this clonotype. This chain connects TRBV29-1 to TRBJ1-1; TRBD1 matches 9 bases. V was pared by 8 bases and J by 5 bases, with 18 bases of the junction left unmatched. The CDR3 has 16 residues. Germline V gene lookup returns CDR1 SQVTM and CDR2 ANQGSEA. CDR3 bases: TGCAGCACCAACCGGGACAGGGCGATTACTTTAACTGAAGCTTTCTTT. This encodes CSTNRDRAITLTEAFF. Full variable domain (missing parts from reference TRBV29-1 and TRBJ1-1): SAVISQKPSRDICQRGTSLTIQCQVDSQVTMMFWYRQQPGQSLTLIATANQGSEATYESGFVIDKFPISRPNLTFSTLTVSNMSPEDSSIYLCSTNRDRAITLTEAFFGQGTRLTVV.

There are many counts of this clonotype. The chain employs TRBV7-6 and TRBJ2-7; perhaps D is TRBD1 or TRBD2 (7 bases each). From germline, CDR1 is SGHVS and CDR2 FNYEAQ. V lost 0 bases and J lost 6, with 15 bases in between. The CDR3 is made up of 15 amino acids. The CDR3 DNA is TGTGCCAGCAGCTTAGCGAGGGAGGGGGCGAGCGAGCAGTACTTC. It is translated as CASSLAREGASEQYF.

The count of this clonotype is one. A much larger clone is a single base away; this may be a read error. The chain links TRBV10-1 to TRBJ2-2; D gene unclear. This CDR3 has 15 amino acids. Per germline, CDR1 WNHNN and CDR2 SYGVQD (reference sequence). V was pared by 6 bases and J by 4 bases, with 15 bases between. CDR3 amino acids: CASSQEVGVTGELFF. CDR3 DNA sequence: TGCGCCAGCAGCCAAGAAGTAGGAGTCACCGGGGAGCTGTTTTTT.

Many counts were recorded for this clonotype. V and J are TRBV24-1 and TRBJ2-5, with TRBD2 as a possible D gene (8 bases). V lost 9 bases and J lost 0, with 16 bases in between. The CDR3 consists of 15 residues. CDR1 is KGHDR and CDR2 is SFDVKD in the germline V gene. The CDR3 here is CATRSGTAYQETQYF. DNA for the CDR3: TGTGCCACCCGTAGCGGGACAGCTTACCAAGAGACCCAGTACTTC.

The rearrangement joins TRBV19 to TRBJ1-6; a possible D gene is TRBD1 (5 bases). The CDR3 has 16 residues. Trimming took 4 bases from V and 0 from J, leaving 10 bases between them. Germline CDR1 and CDR2: LNHDA and SQIVND (reference sequence). The CDR3 protein is CASSTTGTSYNSPLHF. CDR3 coding DNA: TGTGCCAGTAGTACAACAGGAACCTCCTATAATTCACCCCTCCACTTT.

This clonotype occurred a few times. The V gene is TRBV9, the J gene TRBJ2-7, with TRBD2 as a possible D gene (7 bases). Germline loops: CDR1 SGDLS, CDR2 YYNGEE. The CDR3 has 16 amino acids. The V end lost 3 bases, the J end lost 6 bases, and 22 bases lay between the germline ends. The CDR3: CASSAGGLAGLSEQYF. CDR3 coding DNA: TGTGCCAGCAGCGCGGGGGGCTTGGCAGGGCTGAGCGAGCAGTACTTC.

The rearrangement joins TRBV9 to TRBJ1-4, with D tentatively TRBD1 (5 bases). The CDR3 is 15 residues long. CDR1 SGDLS and CDR2 YYNGEE come from the germline V gene. Trimming removed 3 bases from V and 0 bases from J, with 9 bases in between. DNA of the CDR3: TGTGCCAGCAGCGGCGGGGCCGCAACTAATGAAAAACTGTTTTTT. Translation gives CASSGGAATNEKLFF. The whole variable domain, remainder taken from reference TRBV9 and TRBJ1-4, is DSGVTQTPKHLITATGQRVTLRCSPRSGDLSVYWYQQSLDQGLQFLIQYYNGEERAKGNILERFSAQQFPDLHSELNLSSLELGDSALYFCASSGGAATNEKLFFGSGTQLSVL.

This clonotype was seen at least ten times. The rearrangement joins TRBV4-1 to TRBJ1-1; D unresolved. The CDR3 length is 16 residues. The V end was cut by 0 bases, the J end by 0 bases, with 11 bases between. CDR1 and CDR2 from the germline V gene are MGHRA and YSYEKL. The CDR3 DNA reads TGCGCCAGCAGCCAAGATATAGGACGACTGAACACTGAAGCTTTCTTT. It specifies CASSQDIGRLNTEAFF.

The chain has TRBV15 and TRBJ1-2, with 7 bases lining up with TRBD1. Germline V CDR1 and CDR2: LNHNV, YYDKDF (reference sequence). This CDR3 comprises 14 residues. Trimming removed 1 base from V and 6 bases from J; junction bases left unmatched: 5. The chain's CDR3 is CATSRVDRVDGYTF. Here the CDR3 DNA reads TGTGCCACCAGCAGAGTAGACAGGGTAGATGGCTACACCTTC.

This clonotype was counted many times. The chain uses TRBV5-1 and TRBJ2-7; D not certain. The CDR3 sequence is 12 residues long. V lost 0 bases to trimming and J lost 6 bases, with 7 bases between them. Germline V lookup: CDR1 SGHRS, CDR2 YFSETQ. The CDR3 loop is CASSLGKSEQYF. DNA of the CDR3: TGCGCCAGCAGCTTGGGAAAATCCGAGCAGTACTTC.

This clonotype has a count of ten or more. The rearrangement joins TRBV19 to TRBJ2-7; 7 nucleotides agree with TRBD1. Per germline, CDR1 LNHDA and CDR2 SQIVND (reference sequence). The V and J ends lost 5 bases and 7 bases, in that order; junction bases with no gene match: 8. The CDR3 extends over 13 amino acids. This CDR3 reads CASSQTGFREQYF. The DNA of the CDR3 is TGTGCCAGTAGTCAGACAGGGTTCAGGGAGCAGTACTTC. The entire variable domain, with the rest obtained from reference TRBV19 and TRBJ2-7, is as follows: DGGITQSPKYLFRKEGQNVTLSCEQNLNHDAMYWYRQDPGQGLRLIYYSQIVNDFQKGDIAEGYSVSREKKESFPLTVTSAQKNPTAFYLCASSQTGFREQYFGPGTRLTVT.

The chain recombines TRBV12-3 or TRBV12-4 with TRBJ2-2, with D tentatively TRBD1 (5 bases). The CDR3 covers 13 residues. Trimming pared 7 bases from V and 8 bases from J, leaving 14 bases between. DNA for the CDR3: TGTGCCAGCACCTCACCAGGGTCTGGGGAGCTGTTTTTT. It translates to CASTSPGSGELFF.